A single sample gave rise to the 26 T cell receptor beta chains below, sequenced in a study of blood T cells in healthy people across ages. Through a sample-barcoded 5' primer and a J-beta primer mix, a second PCR was run for roughly 7 to 12 cycles. In TCRdb, the 5' RACE reads were re-called with MiXCR into one record per CDR3 protein. The sample records about 680,000 distinct CDR3 sequences, approximately 50% being singletons. Sequences were obtained from blood. These receptors originate from a woman aged 55 to 70 in good health.

The rearrangement uses TRBV5-1 and TRBJ2-7; tentative D call: TRBD2 (5 bases). V dropped 0 bases and J dropped 7 bases, with 17 bases sitting between them. This CDR3 is built from 15 residues. CDR1 is SGHRS, CDR2 YFSETQ, per germline. CDR3 residues: CASSLGSSSYDEQYF. In DNA, the CDR3 is TGCGCCAGCAGCTTGGGGTCTAGCTCCTACGATGAGCAGTACTTC.

The chain couples TRBV6-5 to TRBJ2-4, with 16 nucleotides matching TRBD2. TRBJ2-7 matches the DNA end more closely, so the J call is doubtful. Per the germline V gene, CDR1 is MNHEY and CDR2 is SVGAGI. The CDR3 has 16 amino acids. The CDR3 protein is CASSQGLAGGPYEQYF. The CDR3 DNA sequence: TGTGCCAGCAGCCAGGGACTAGCGGGAGGGCCGTACGAGCAGTACTTC.

This sequence joins TRBV18 and TRBJ2-7, with unresolved D. The germline V gene encodes CDR1 KGHSH and CDR2 LQKENI. CDR3 length equals 15 residues. Between the trimmed V and J ends, which lost 2 bases and 0 bases, there was a span of 11 bases. This CDR3 is CASSPSSEYSYEQYF. In DNA, the CDR3 is TGTGCCAGCTCACCAAGTTCGGAATACTCCTACGAGCAGTACTTC.

This clonotype was seen more than once but under ten times. The rearrangement uses TRBV30 and TRBJ2-5; D is unresolved. CDR1 is GTSNPN, CDR2 SVGIG, per germline (reference sequence). The CDR3 loop spans 11 amino acids. Trimming removed 0 bases at V and 4 bases at J, with 3 bases between. CDR3 sequence reads: CAWSVGETQYF. The CDR3 coding sequence is TGTGCCTGGAGTGTAGGAGAGACCCAGTACTTC.

The V call is TRBV3-1, the J call TRBJ1-2; no clear D. The CDR3 spans 13 residues. Trimming removed 0 bases from V and 5 bases from J, with 7 bases in between. Germline assignment: CDR1 LGHDT and CDR2 YNNKEL (reference sequence). The CDR3 region has the DNA TGTGCCAGCAGCCAAGAATACTGGTATGGCTACACCTTC. It encodes CASSQEYWYGYTF. Drawing the rest from reference TRBV3-1 and TRBJ1-2, the complete variable domain is DTAVSQTPKYLVTQMGNDKSIKCEQNLGHDTMYWYKQDSKKFLKIMFSYNNKELIINETVPNRFSPKSPDKAHLNLHINSLELGDSAVYFCASSQEYWYGYTFGSGTRLTVV.

The sample holds many counts of this clonotype. This chain links TRBV7-2 with TRBJ1-2, with 10 bases matching TRBD1. Germline CDR1 reads SGHTA; CDR2 reads FQGNSA. Losses at the gene ends were 5 bases for V and 9 bases for J; bases not matched to a gene: 9. This CDR3 has 14 amino acids. Here the CDR3 reads CASSPGQGGIRYTF. CDR3 bases: TGTGCCAGCAGCCCAGGACAGGGGGGGATTCGCTACACCTTC.

The genes are TRBV9 and TRBJ2-1, with TRBD2 matching 10 bases. The germline gives CDR1 SGDLS, CDR2 YYNGEE. J lost 9 bases, V lost 0 bases, and 6 bases had no gene match. This CDR3 spans 15 amino acids. The CDR3: CASSVESGRAGEQFF. CDR3 nucleotide sequence: TGTGCCAGCAGCGTAGAAAGCGGGAGGGCGGGTGAGCAGTTCTTC.

This clonotype came up a few times. The V and J genes are TRBV11-1 and TRBJ2-1, with TRBD1 matching 7 bases. Germline values: CDR1 SGHAT, CDR2 FQDESV (reference sequence). The CDR3 spans 15 residues. The ends lost 4 bases at V and 7 bases at J; junction bases unmatched: 10. CDR3 amino acids: CASSSPGRGWNEQFF. CDR3 coding DNA: TGTGCCAGCAGCTCTCCGGGCAGGGGGTGGAATGAGCAGTTCTTC.

The V call is TRBV6-6, the J call TRBJ1-5; D uncertain. CDR1 and CDR2 (germline): MNHNY, SVGAGI (reference sequence). Trimming pared 7 bases from V and 2 bases from J, leaving 15 bases between. The CDR3 length is 15 residues. CDR3 sequence (DNA): TGTGCCAGCACCCAAACTCAGTTGGGCAATCAGCCCCAGCATTTT. It translates to CASTQTQLGNQPQHF.

This clonotype was seen ten or more times. The J gene is TRBJ2-7, the V gene TRBV5-1; D possibly matches TRBD1 or TRBD2 (5 bases each). The CDR3 is made up of 12 amino acids. Germline CDR1 reads SGHRS; CDR2 reads YFSETQ. The V end was cut by 1 base, the J end by 7 bases, with 9 bases between. CDR3 residues: CASSLRGEEQYF. The CDR3 DNA sequence: TGCGCCAGCAGCTTGAGAGGGGAAGAGCAGTACTTC.

This clonotype was seen a few times. V is TRBV7-2 and J is TRBJ2-7, with D possibly being TRBD2 (6 bases). Trimming removed 1 base at V and 3 bases at J, with 13 bases between. There are 15 residues in the CDR3. CDR1 and CDR2 (germline): SGHTA, FQGNSA. In DNA, the CDR3 is TGTGCCAGCAGCTTAGGTGGCGGGATTTTCTACGAGCAGTACTTC. Its protein is CASSLGGGIFYEQYF.

This clonotype was counted only a few times. V gene TRBV5-1 combines with J gene TRBJ2-5; unclear D gene. Germline V CDR1 and CDR2: SGHRS, YFSETQ. The CDR3 is 16 residues long. V was cut by 0 bases and J by 5 bases, with 17 bases left in between. The CDR3 reads CASSLERSALGETQYF. The CDR3 DNA reads as TGCGCCAGCAGCTTGGAGAGGAGTGCGTTAGGGGAGACCCAGTACTTC. Full variable domain (rest looked up from reference TRBV5-1 and TRBJ2-5): KAGVTQTPRYLIKTRGQQVTLSCSPISGHRSVSWYQQTPGQGLQFLFEYFSETQRNKGNFPGRFSGRQFSNSRSEMNVSTLELGDSALYLCASSLERSALGETQYFGPGTRLLVL.

With respect to this clonotype: Possible read error: a much larger clone is one base away. This rearrangement joins TRBV20-1 to TRBJ1-2, with 8 bases aligning to TRBD1. This CDR3 is 13 amino acids long. Germline CDR1 is DFQATT and CDR2 is SNEGSKA (reference sequence). V was pared by 7 bases and J by 5 bases, with 9 bases of the junction left unmatched. The chain's CDR3 is CSVGPGTGYGYTF. CDR3 DNA sequence: TGCAGTGTTGGGCCAGGGACAGGATATGGCTACACCTTC.

The CDR3 DNA follows: TGTGCCAGCAGTTTTCGGCCCGTGGAGACCCAGTACTTC. Protein product: CASSFRPVETQYF. The chain uses TRBV28 and TRBJ2-5; D is unclear. Germline CDR1 and CDR2: MDHEN and SYDVKM. With 3 bases removed from V and 5 bases from J, the gap between germline ends came to 10 bases. This CDR3 has 13 residues.

The chain links TRBV9 to TRBJ2-1; TRBD2 might be the D (6 bases). Germline CDR1 is SGDLS and CDR2 is YYNGEE. This CDR3 comprises 16 residues. The V gene lost 2 bases and the J gene lost 5 bases, with 17 bases spanning the gap. The CDR3 protein is CASSVGSGRRDNEQFF. The DNA of the CDR3 is TGTGCCAGCAGCGTCGGAAGCGGGCGAAGGGACAATGAGCAGTTCTTC. The full variable domain, in which reference TRBV9 and TRBJ2-1 provide the parts outside the CDR3, is DSGVTQTPKHLITATGQRVTLRCSPRSGDLSVYWYQQSLDQGLQFLIQYYNGEERAKGNILERFSAQQFPDLHSELNLSSLELGDSALYFCASSVGSGRRDNEQFFGPGTRLTVL.

The chain uses TRBV4-2 and TRBJ1-4, with no clear D. V lost 1 base, J lost 6 bases, and 12 bases lay in between. Germline V gene data show CDR1 as LGHNA and CDR2 as YNFKEQ. The CDR3 covers 15 residues. CDR3 protein: CASSQGPEAYEKLFF. Written as DNA, the CDR3 is TGTGCCAGCAGCCAAGGCCCGGAGGCGTATGAAAAACTGTTTTTT.

In its sample, this clonotype was seen a few times. J is TRBJ2-2 and V is TRBV15; D is possibly TRBD2 (6 bases). The CDR3 loop spans 15 amino acids. Trimming took 0 bases from V and 7 from J, leaving 12 bases between them. CDR1 is LNHNV and CDR2 is YYDKDF in the germline V gene (reference sequence). The CDR3 protein is CATSRDLREVGELFF. The CDR3 bases are TGTGCCACCAGCAGAGATCTCAGGGAGGTCGGGGAGCTGTTTTTT.

Only one count was recorded for this clonotype. The chain carries TRBV10-3 and TRBJ2-7; 8 nucleotides align to TRBD2. CDR1 and CDR2 from the germline V gene are ENHRY and SYGVKD. The CDR3 extends over 14 amino acids. V shed 0 bases and J 7 bases; nucleotides not matched to a gene: 5. The CDR3 loop reads CAISESGTRSEQYF. CDR3 DNA sequence: TGTGCCATCAGTGAGTCCGGGACTAGGAGTGAGCAGTACTTC.

This CDR3 reads CASRRQVVNIQYF. The DNA of the CDR3 is TGTGCCAGCAGGCGACAGGTCGTAAACATTCAGTACTTC. This chain joins TRBV3-1 and TRBJ2-4, with D maybe TRBD1 (6 bases). The CDR3 has 13 amino acids. V was trimmed by 6 bases and J by 6 bases, leaving 12 bases between them. The V gene's germline CDR1 is LGHDT and CDR2 YNNKEL (reference sequence).

In DNA form, the CDR3 reads TGTGCCAGCAGTGTACTAGCGGGTAACGGCAATGAGCAGTACTTC. Residues: CASSVLAGNGNEQYF. This chain joins TRBV12-3 or TRBV12-4 and TRBJ2-5; 9 bases line up with TRBD2. The CDR3 runs 15 residues. J lost 11 bases, V lost 5 bases, and 15 bases had no gene match.

This clonotype appeared once. The chain joins TRBV7-9 to TRBJ2-1, with TRBD1 identical over 11 bases. In germline, CDR1 is SEHNR, CDR2 FQNEAQ (reference sequence). With V trimmed by 4 bases and J by 6 bases, 8 bases remained unmatched. The CDR3 runs 16 residues. The CDR3 region has the DNA TGTGCCAGCAGCTCGGAAAGGACAGGGGGCTTCAATGAGCAGTTCTTC. Translation: CASSSERTGGFNEQFF.

This chain links TRBV3-1 with TRBJ1-5; no clear D gene. This CDR3 spans 15 amino acids. Germline CDR1 and CDR2: LGHDT and YNNKEL (reference sequence). Trimming took off 0 bases at V and 7 bases at J, with 13 bases between the two ends. The CDR3 sequence: CASSQDGKGGQPQHF. The CDR3 bases are TGTGCCAGCAGCCAAGACGGTAAGGGAGGGCAGCCCCAGCATTTT.

The chain employs TRBV4-2 and TRBJ2-1, with D perhaps TRBD2 (5 bases). Germline V gene lookup returns CDR1 LGHNA and CDR2 YNFKEQ. The V end lost 4 bases, the J end lost 1 base, and 17 bases lay between the germline ends. The CDR3 has 17 residues. Written as DNA, the CDR3 is TGTGCCAGCAGCCCAAACTCCCAGCGAGGGTCCTACAATGAGCAGTTCTTC. This gives the protein CASSPNSQRGSYNEQFF.

The sample holds a few counts of this clonotype. The CDR3 nucleotides read TGCGCCAGCAGCCCCGGACTCGAACAAGAGACCCAGTACTTC. Translation: CASSPGLEQETQYF. The V call is TRBV5-1, the J call TRBJ2-5; D might be TRBD2 (5 bases). The germline V gene has CDR1 SGHRS and CDR2 YFSETQ. V dropped 4 bases and J dropped 2 bases, with 12 bases sitting between them. This CDR3 is built from 14 residues.

The gene calls are TRBV5-1 and TRBJ2-7; no clear D. The end of the DNA is better explained by TRBJ2-4, so the J call may be wrong. This CDR3 is built from 15 residues. Germline assignment: CDR1 SGHRS and CDR2 YFSETQ. CDR3 sequence reads: CASSLSVLAKNIQYF. CDR3 bases: TGCGCCAGCAGCTTGAGCGTACTAGCCAAAAACATTCAGTACTTC.

J is TRBJ1-1 and V is TRBV20-1, with D tentatively TRBD1 (5 bases). The germline V and J ends were trimmed by 6 bases and 5 bases, with 16 bases remaining between them. The CDR3 is made up of 13 amino acids. Looked up from germline, CDR1 is DFQATT and CDR2 is SNEGSKA (reference sequence). The CDR3 nucleotides are TGCAGTGCGCCGGGACTCCCAACGACTGAAGCTTTCTTT. Protein sequence: CSAPGLPTTEAFF.